The next 5 T cell receptor beta chains were all read from a single sample in a study of CD8 T cells in Susac syndrome. Reverse transcription used about 0.45 to 1 ug RNA and random hexamers. TCRdb recomputed calls from the immunoSEQ multiplex PCR reads with MiXCR, one row per CDR3 protein. This table has about 76,000 distinct CDR3 sequences, under 95% appearing once. What was sequenced was CD8+ T cells from PBMCs. The receptor set was obtained from a human donor with Susac syndrome.

This rearrangement joins TRBV6-6 to TRBJ2-7; a weak D match, TRBD2 (6 bases). The CDR3 consists of 16 residues. Germline CDR1 is MNHNY and CDR2 is SVGAGI (reference sequence). Trimming removed 0 bases at V and 0 bases at J, with 12 bases between. CDR3 sequence (DNA): TGTGCCAGCAGTTACTCGGGCGGGGTGAGCTCCTACGAGCAGTACTTC. Its protein product is CASSYSGGVSSYEQYF.

This chain uses TRBV7-8 with TRBJ2-5; D might be TRBD2 (6 bases). There are 16 residues in the CDR3. With 0 bases removed from V and 2 bases from J, the gap between germline ends came to 13 bases. In germline, CDR1 is SGHVS, CDR2 FQNEAQ. The CDR3 DNA follows: TGTGCCAGCAGCTTAGCCGGGGGACTTACTCAAGAGACCCAGTACTTC. Its protein product is CASSLAGGLTQETQYF.

The rearrangement joins TRBV4-3 to TRBJ2-1; no clear D. The V gene lost 0 bases and the J gene lost 3 bases, with 30 bases spanning the gap. The germline V gene has CDR1 LGHNA and CDR2 YSLEER. The CDR3 is made up of 22 amino acids. As DNA, the CDR3 is TGCGCCAGCAGCCAAGAAGCGACACATAGCCTCTCGAGAATCTTGGTCTACAATGAGCAGTTCTTC. Its translation: CASSQEATHSLSRILVYNEQFF.

A remark on this clonotype: The junction departs from germline at one end; a sequencing error may be responsible. The chain couples TRBV5-1 to TRBJ1-1; no reliable D call. Germline-derived CDR1 and CDR2 are SGHRS and YFSETQ. The length of the CDR3 is 15 residues. The CDR3 bases are TGCGCCAGCAGCTCCATGTTGAGGCGAGGTACTGAAGTTTTCTTT. Protein sequence: CASSSMLRRGTEVFF.

In this sample, this clonotype turned up once. This chain connects TRBV7-9 to TRBJ2-7; D remains unclear. Germline CDR1 SEHNR, CDR2 FQNEAQ (reference sequence). The CDR3 extends over 14 amino acids. The V gene lost 0 bases and the J gene lost 0 bases, with 6 bases spanning the gap. The CDR3 loop is CASSLASNSYEQYF. The CDR3 nucleotides are TGTGCCAGCAGCTTAGCGTCAAACTCCTACGAGCAGTACTTC.